Shown below are 16 T cell receptor beta chains from a single sample sequenced in a study of control samples from healthy donors and cancer patients. Assay used: immunoSEQ multiplex PCR; TCRdb lists only in-frame clones, some missing. Among roughly 400,000 clones listed, 75% to 95% were seen once. Sequencing input: PBMCs. Receptors originate from a man aged 40-55 years with head and neck cancer.

The J gene is TRBJ1-2, the V gene TRBV19; D is ambiguous. V was trimmed by 3 bases and J by 2 bases, leaving 10 bases between them. CDR3 length: 14 residues. CDR1 LNHDA and CDR2 SQIVND come from the germline V gene (reference sequence). In nucleotides, the CDR3 is TGTGCCAGTAGTATCCACAGAACAAACTATGGCTACACCTTC. It specifies CASSIHRTNYGYTF.

This chain links TRBV15 with TRBJ2-1, with no clear D. Germline CDR1 LNHNV, CDR2 YYDKDF (reference sequence). V shed 3 bases and J shed 7 bases, with 13 bases lying between them. The CDR3 runs 14 residues. This CDR3 reads CATSRERSRNEQFF. In DNA form, the CDR3 reads TGTGCCACCAGCAGGGAAAGGTCCCGAAATGAGCAGTTCTTC. Variable domain in full (rest from reference TRBV15 and TRBJ2-1): DAMVIQNPRYQVTQFGKPVTLSCSQTLNHNVMYWYQQKSSQAPKLLFHYYDKDFNNEADTPDNFQSRRPNTSFCFLDIRSPGLGDTAMYLCATSRERSRNEQFFGPGTRLTVL.

V and J are TRBV28 and TRBJ2-7; TRBD1 matches 11 bases. The germline V gene encodes CDR1 MDHEN and CDR2 SYDVKM. CDR3 length equals 16 residues. Trimming cost V 7 bases and J 3 bases; bases outside gene matches: 11. The CDR3 DNA follows: TGTGCCAGCACTCGCGAATCCGGGACAGGGGGCTACGAGCAGTACTTC. Protein product: CASTRESGTGGYEQYF.

The CDR3 bases are TGCGCCAGCAGCTCAGTGGGGACAGGGATTGGCTACACCTTC. Encoded protein: CASSSVGTGIGYTF. This chain links TRBV4-3 with TRBJ1-2, with 9 bases that match TRBD1. Per germline, CDR1 LGHNA and CDR2 YSLEER. The V segment lost 5 bases and the J segment 7 bases; nucleotides outside the gene matches: 8. CDR3 size: 14 residues.

The chain joins TRBV10-2 to TRBJ2-3; D not resolved. The germline CDR1 and CDR2 sequences are WSHSY and SAAADI. CDR3 length: 13 residues. The germline V and J ends were trimmed by 8 bases and 2 bases, with 11 bases remaining between them. Written as DNA, the CDR3 is TGCGCCAGCCGAGATGCGGCCACAGATACGCAGTATTTT. It specifies CASRDAATDTQYF.

This chain uses TRBV27 with TRBJ2-2; weak D call: TRBD1 (6 bases). Looked up from germline, CDR1 is MNHEY and CDR2 is SMNVEV (reference sequence). This CDR3 region has 17 residues. V was cut by 6 bases and J by 3 bases, with 20 bases left in between. The CDR3 bases are TGTGCCAGCAGCCCTGCAACCGGGACACCCGACACCGGGGAGCTGTTTTTT. Its protein is CASSPATGTPDTGELFF.

This clone came up once. V usage is TRBV5-1 and J usage is TRBJ1-3, with TRBD1 matching 11 bases. The length of the CDR3 is 15 residues. Trimming removed 4 bases from V and 4 bases from J; junction bases left unmatched: 4. CDR1 and CDR2 from the germline V gene are SGHRS and YFSETQ. CDR3 nucleotide sequence: TGCGCCAGCAGCCCCTGGACAGGGGGCGGAAACACCATATATTTT. This encodes CASSPWTGGGNTIYF.

This chain uses TRBV6-5 with TRBJ2-3; unclear D gene. V lost 0 bases and J lost 8, with 9 bases in between. Looked up from germline, CDR1 is MNHEY and CDR2 is SVGAGI. This CDR3 spans 13 amino acids. The CDR3 region is CASSYSSGGTQYF. The CDR3 DNA reads TGTGCCAGCAGTTACTCGAGTGGTGGTACGCAGTATTTT.

V and J are TRBV5-5 and TRBJ1-6; D is possibly TRBD1 (6 bases). Germline loops: CDR1 SGHKS, CDR2 YYEKEE (reference sequence). V was shortened by 4 bases and J by 8 bases, with 25 bases between the two germline ends. The CDR3 length is 18 residues. CDR3 region: CASSATDSVWARDSPLHF. The DNA of the CDR3 is TGTGCCAGCAGCGCGACGGACAGCGTATGGGCCAGGGATTCACCCCTCCACTTT.

The gene calls are TRBV28 and TRBJ1-1; D is unresolved. This CDR3 is 14 amino acids long. Germline-derived CDR1 and CDR2 are MDHEN and SYDVKM. The V end was cut by 8 bases, the J end by 3 bases, with 16 bases between. For the CDR3, the DNA is TGTGCCAGCGCTCAGTTAAGGTACGACACTGAAGCTTTCTTT. Protein: CASAQLRYDTEAFF.

CDR3 amino acids: CASSWDPNPNQPQHF. The CDR3 DNA is TGTGCCAGCAGCTGGGACCCCAACCCCAATCAGCCCCAGCATTTT. The chain combines TRBV7-2 with TRBJ1-5; D is possibly TRBD1 (5 bases). The V end lost 4 bases, the J end lost 3 bases, and 13 bases lay between the germline ends. The germline V gene has CDR1 SGHTA and CDR2 FQGNSA. CDR3 length equals 15 residues. The entire variable domain, with the rest obtained from reference TRBV7-2 and TRBJ1-5, is as follows: GAGVSQSPSNKVTEKGKDVELRCDPISGHTALYWYRQSLGQGLEFLIYFQGNSAPDKSGLPSDRFSAERTGGSVSTLTIQRTQQEDSAVYLCASSWDPNPNQPQHFGDGTRLSIL.

This clone was observed a few times. The rearrangement uses TRBV28 and TRBJ2-7; D is ambiguous. Germline CDR1 and CDR2: MDHEN and SYDVKM. V shed 2 bases and J shed 0 bases, with 11 bases lying between them. The CDR3 runs to 15 residues. The CDR3 bases are TGTGCCAGCAGTTTAGGTAGCTTCCGCTCCTACGAGCAGTACTTC. It translates to CASSLGSFRSYEQYF.

The J gene is TRBJ1-5, the V gene TRBV19, with a weak D call TRBD1 (5 bases). The germline V gene encodes CDR1 LNHDA and CDR2 SQIVND (reference sequence). V lost 5 bases, J lost 6 bases, and 8 bases lay in between. This CDR3 spans 12 amino acids. CDR3 residues: CASSLQGQPQHF. In DNA form, the CDR3 reads TGTGCCAGTAGTCTTCAGGGTCAGCCCCAGCATTTT.

The J gene is TRBJ2-7, the V gene TRBV4-1; D is unresolved. In germline, CDR1 is MGHRA, CDR2 YSYEKL. This CDR3 is built from 13 residues. The V end lost 4 bases, the J end lost 4 bases, and 11 bases lay between the germline ends. The CDR3 loop reads CASSPLGLYEQYF. CDR3 nucleotide sequence: TGCGCCAGCAGCCCACTCGGTTTGTACGAGCAGTACTTC.

The chain carries TRBV7-8 and TRBJ2-1, with TRBD1 matching over 9 bases. The CDR3 has 13 residues. The germline V gene has CDR1 SGHVS and CDR2 FQNEAQ. The ends lost 11 bases at V and 7 bases at J; junction bases unmatched: 9. In nucleotides, the CDR3 is TGTGCCGGCCGGGACAGGGATAGGAATGAGCAGTTCTTC. As protein: CAGRDRDRNEQFF.

This rearrangement joins TRBV28 to TRBJ1-6; 8 positions match TRBD1. V dropped 5 bases and J dropped 1; count of bases not matched to a gene: 4. In germline, CDR1 is MDHEN, CDR2 SYDVKM. CDR3 length: 16 residues. Written as DNA, the CDR3 is TGTGCCAGCAGTCCAGGGGGCGCGTCCTATAATTCACCCCTCCACTTT. As protein: CASSPGGASYNSPLHF.